The sequence of this T cell receptor (beta chain) was determined in a study of early T cells in non-severe SARS-CoV-2 infection (dated by TCRdb to the early 2020s). Concerning the study at large: Because TCR sequencing was done on bulk RNA from unsorted whole blood, the alpha and beta chains could not be paired. What the work shows at the level of the full study, not this receptor alone: VDJdb matching was skewed toward anti-spike CD8 responses, so virus-specific expansions were likely underestimated and private and CD4 specificities were missed.

V and J are trimmed by 6 bases and 6 bases, and the gene matches miss 13 bases of the junction. The CDR3 spans 14 residues, from the cysteine through the phenylalanine. The CDR3 DNA has 42 bases and is translated from base 1. Based on the germline V gene, the CDR1 and CDR2 sequences are SQVTM and ANQGSEA. The library was generated by 5' RACE. Sequencing took place on a NextSeq 500. The TCR library protocol attached unique molecular identifiers to individual cDNA molecules to correct for sequencing error and PCR bias. Sequencing covered both TCR alpha and beta chains, and within each sample the abundances of alpha and beta sequences were tightly co-correlated. The authors' pipeline ran thus. Decombinator V4 was used to perform V gene, J gene and CDR3 annotation of TCR sequences. Expanded TCRs were defined as changing significantly between any two time points under a Poisson model with p below 0.0001. TCR abundances were normalised to the total number of TCRs sequenced per sample and expressed as counts per million. MAIT TCRs were defined by TRAV1-2 paired with TRAJ12, TRAJ20 or TRAJ33, and iNKT TCRs by TRAV10 paired with TRAJ18. VDJdb, accessed 1 November 2021, was searched for CMV, EBV and SARS-CoV-2 annotated TCRs, excluding TCRs annotated for multiple antigens. In-frame beta chains were kept once TCRdb had trimmed the public reads at Q25 with fastp and called clones with MiXCR. All rows with the same CDR3 protein become a single entry with the most common DNA and genes. The V and J calls follow TCRdb's processing rather than the paper's. This sample lists about 76,000 distinct CDR3 sequences; 15% to 18% were detected once. About 12% of the sample is taken by the ten largest.

This was a case-control study nested in a cohort of healthcare workers in London, UK, who had nasopharyngeal swab PCR tests and blood samples taken every week. Healthcare workers were enrolled in the week of the UK lockdown, from 23 to 31 March 2020, and were followed every week for up to roughly 15 weeks. A word on this clonotype: The antigen this receptor binds is unknown. No base-level quality is on record; no much larger clone is a single base apart.

The rearrangement combines TRBV29-1 with TRBJ2-7, with TRBD1 matching 8 junction bases. This receptor was taken from an adult who was a healthcare worker with PCR-confirmed SARS-CoV-2 infection or an uninfected control (not recorded which). Sequences were obtained from whole blood. The DNA sequence is given as TGCAGCGTGACCCAGACAGGGGTGTCTGTCGAGCAGTACTTC. It translates as CSVTQTGVSVEQYF.